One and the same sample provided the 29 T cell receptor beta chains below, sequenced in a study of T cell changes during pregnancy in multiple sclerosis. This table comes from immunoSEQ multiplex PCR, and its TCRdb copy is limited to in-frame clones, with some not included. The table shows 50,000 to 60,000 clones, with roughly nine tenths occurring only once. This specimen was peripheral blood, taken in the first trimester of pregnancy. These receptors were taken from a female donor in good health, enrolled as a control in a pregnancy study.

In nucleotides, the CDR3 is TGTGCCAGCTCCCCCCGTGAGACCCAGTACTTC. Residues: CASSPRETQYF. J is TRBJ2-5 and V is TRBV18; the D is unclear. Germline assignment: CDR1 KGHSH and CDR2 LQKENI. There are 11 residues in the CDR3. Trimming stripped 6 bases from V and 5 bases from J, with 7 bases between.

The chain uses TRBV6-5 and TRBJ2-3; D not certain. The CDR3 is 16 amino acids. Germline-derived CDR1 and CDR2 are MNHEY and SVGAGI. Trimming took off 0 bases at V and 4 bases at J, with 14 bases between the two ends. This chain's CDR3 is CASSYSATSFPDTQYF. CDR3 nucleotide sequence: TGTGCCAGCAGTTACTCGGCGACATCCTTCCCAGATACGCAGTATTTT.

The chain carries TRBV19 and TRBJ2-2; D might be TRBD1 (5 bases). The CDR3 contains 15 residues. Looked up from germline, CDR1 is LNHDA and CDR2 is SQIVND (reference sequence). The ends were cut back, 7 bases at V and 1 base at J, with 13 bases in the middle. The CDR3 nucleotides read TGTGCCAGTACCCCGACAGTGGGGAACACCGGGGAGCTGTTTTTT. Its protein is CASTPTVGNTGELFF.

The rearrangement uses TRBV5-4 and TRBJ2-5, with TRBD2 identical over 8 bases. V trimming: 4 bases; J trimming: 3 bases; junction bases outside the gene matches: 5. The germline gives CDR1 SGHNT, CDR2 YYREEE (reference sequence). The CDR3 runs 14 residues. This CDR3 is CASSRAGVKETQYF. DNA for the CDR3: TGTGCCAGCAGCAGAGCGGGAGTCAAAGAGACCCAGTACTTC.

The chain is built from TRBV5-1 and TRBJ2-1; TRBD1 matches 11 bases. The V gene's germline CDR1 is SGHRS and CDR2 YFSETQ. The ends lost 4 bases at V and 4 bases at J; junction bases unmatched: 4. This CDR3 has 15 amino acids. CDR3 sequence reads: CASSTGQGAYNEQFF. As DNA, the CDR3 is TGCGCCAGCAGCACTGGACAGGGGGCGTACAATGAGCAGTTCTTC.

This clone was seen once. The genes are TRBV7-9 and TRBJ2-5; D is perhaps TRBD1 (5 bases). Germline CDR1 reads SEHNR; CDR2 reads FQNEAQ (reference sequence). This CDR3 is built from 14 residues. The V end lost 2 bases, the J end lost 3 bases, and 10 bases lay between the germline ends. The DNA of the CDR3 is TGTGCCAGCAGCTTAAGACAGCTTGAAGAGACCCAGTACTTC. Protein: CASSLRQLEETQYF. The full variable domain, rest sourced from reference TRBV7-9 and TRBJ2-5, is DTGVSQNPRHKITKRGQNVTFRCDPISEHNRLYWYRQTLGQGPEFLTYFQNEAQLEKSRLLSDRFSAERPKGSFSTLEIQRTEQGDSAMYLCASSLRQLEETQYFGPGTRLLVL.

The CDR3 loop is CSAGAGYGYTF. Written as DNA, the CDR3 is TGCAGTGCCGGAGCCGGTTATGGCTACACCTTC. The chain recombines TRBV20-1 with TRBJ1-2; D is ambiguous. Germline CDR1 and CDR2: DFQATT and SNEGSKA (reference sequence). This CDR3 has 11 residues. V dropped 6 bases and J dropped 5 bases, with 10 bases sitting between them.

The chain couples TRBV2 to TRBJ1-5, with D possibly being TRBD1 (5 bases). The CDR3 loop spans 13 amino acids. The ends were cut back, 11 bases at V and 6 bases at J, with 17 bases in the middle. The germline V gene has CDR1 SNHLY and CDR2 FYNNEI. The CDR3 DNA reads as TGTGCCTGCGGGGGGGTGGGGGGTCAGCCCCAGCATTTT. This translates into CACGGVGGQPQHF.

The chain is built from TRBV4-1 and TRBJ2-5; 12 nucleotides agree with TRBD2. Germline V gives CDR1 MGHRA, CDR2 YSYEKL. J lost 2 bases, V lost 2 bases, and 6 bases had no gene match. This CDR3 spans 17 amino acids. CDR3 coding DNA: TGCGCCAGCAGCCAAACTAGCGGGGGGCGAGCACAAGAGACCCAGTACTTC. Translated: CASSQTSGGRAQETQYF.

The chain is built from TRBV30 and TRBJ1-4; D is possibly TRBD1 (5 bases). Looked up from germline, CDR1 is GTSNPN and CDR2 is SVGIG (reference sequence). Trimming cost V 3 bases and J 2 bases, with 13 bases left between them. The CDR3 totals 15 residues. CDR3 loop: CAWSLRQTTNEKLFF. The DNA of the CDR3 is TGTGCCTGGAGCTTAAGACAGACGACTAATGAAAAACTGTTTTTT.

The DNA of the CDR3 is TGCAGCGTAGCGGGAGGGCTTCGGTACAATGAGCAGTTCTTC. Translated, it gives CSVAGGLRYNEQFF. This rearrangement joins TRBV29-1 to TRBJ2-1, with 10 bases fitting TRBD2. Germline CDR1 and CDR2: SQVTM and ANQGSEA. There are 14 residues in the CDR3. Trimming took 6 bases from V and 4 from J; bases not matched to a gene: 6.

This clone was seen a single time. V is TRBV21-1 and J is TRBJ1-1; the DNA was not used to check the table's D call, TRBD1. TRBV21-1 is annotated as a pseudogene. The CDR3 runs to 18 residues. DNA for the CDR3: TGTGCCAGCAGCACTCCCTGCGCTCAGGGGGCTATATGGACTGAAGCTTTCTTT. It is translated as CASSTPCAQGAIWTEAFF.

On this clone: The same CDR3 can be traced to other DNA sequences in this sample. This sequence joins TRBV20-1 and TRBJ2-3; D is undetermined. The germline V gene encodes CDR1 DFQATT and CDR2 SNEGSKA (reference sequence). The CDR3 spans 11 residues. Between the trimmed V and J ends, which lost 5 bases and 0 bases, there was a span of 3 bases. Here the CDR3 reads CSAPSTDTQYF. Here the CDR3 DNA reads TGCAGTGCTCCTAGCACAGATACGCAGTATTTT.

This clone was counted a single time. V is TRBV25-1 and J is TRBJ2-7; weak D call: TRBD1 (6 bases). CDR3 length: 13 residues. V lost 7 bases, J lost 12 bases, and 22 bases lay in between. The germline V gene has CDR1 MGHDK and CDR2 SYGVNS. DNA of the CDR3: TGTGCCAGCACTCCCCCGGGACATCCCCGCTGGTACTTC. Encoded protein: CASTPPGHPRWYF.

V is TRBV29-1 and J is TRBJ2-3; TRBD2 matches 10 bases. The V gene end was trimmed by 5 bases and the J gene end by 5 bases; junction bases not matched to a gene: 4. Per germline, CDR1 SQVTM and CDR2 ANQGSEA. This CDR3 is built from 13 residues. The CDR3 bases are TGCAGCGTTAGCGGGAGGGCGGTAGATACGCAGTATTTT. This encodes CSVSGRAVDTQYF.

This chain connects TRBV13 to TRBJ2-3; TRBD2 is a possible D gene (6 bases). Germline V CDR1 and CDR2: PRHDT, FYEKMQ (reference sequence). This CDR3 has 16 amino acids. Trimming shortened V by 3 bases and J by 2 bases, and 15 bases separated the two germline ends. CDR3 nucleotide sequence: TGTGCCAGCAGCTTTCGGATTGGGGGGTCCACAGATACGCAGTATTTT. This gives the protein CASSFRIGGSTDTQYF.

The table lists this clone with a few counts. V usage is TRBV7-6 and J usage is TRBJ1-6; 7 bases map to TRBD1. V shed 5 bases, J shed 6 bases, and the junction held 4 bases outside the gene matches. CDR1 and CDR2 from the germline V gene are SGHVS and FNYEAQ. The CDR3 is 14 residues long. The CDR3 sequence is CASSIGQANSPLHF. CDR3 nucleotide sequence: TGTGCCAGCAGCATTGGACAGGCTAATTCACCCCTCCACTTT.

The CDR3 sequence is CASGGAGPYEQYF. The CDR3 DNA sequence: TGTGCCAGCGGGGGGGCTGGCCCCTACGAGCAGTACTTC. The chain uses TRBV28 and TRBJ2-7, with a weak D call TRBD2 (7 bases). Between the trimmed V and J ends, which lost 8 bases and 2 bases, there was a span of 13 bases. This CDR3 comprises 13 residues. Germline V gene sequence: CDR1 MDHEN, CDR2 SYDVKM.

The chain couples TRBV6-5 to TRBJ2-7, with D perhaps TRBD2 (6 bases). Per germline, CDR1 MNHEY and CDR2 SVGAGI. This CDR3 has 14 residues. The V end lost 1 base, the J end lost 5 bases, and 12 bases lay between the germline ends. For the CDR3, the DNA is TGTGCCAGCAGTTACTATGGGGGGAGGCACGAGCAGTACTTC. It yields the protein CASSYYGGRHEQYF.

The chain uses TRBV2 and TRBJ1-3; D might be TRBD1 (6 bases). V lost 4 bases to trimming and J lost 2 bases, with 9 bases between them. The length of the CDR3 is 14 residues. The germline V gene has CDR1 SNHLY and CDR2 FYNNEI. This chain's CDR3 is CASSGGGAGNTIYF. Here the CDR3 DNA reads TGTGCCAGCAGTGGAGGGGGTGCTGGAAACACCATATATTTT. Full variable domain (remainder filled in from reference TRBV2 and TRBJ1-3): EPEVTQTPSHQVTQMGQEVILRCVPISNHLYFYWYRQILGQKVEFLVSFYNNEISEKSEIFDDQFSVERPDGSNFTLKIRSTKLEDSAMYFCASSGGGAGNTIYFGEGSWLTVV.

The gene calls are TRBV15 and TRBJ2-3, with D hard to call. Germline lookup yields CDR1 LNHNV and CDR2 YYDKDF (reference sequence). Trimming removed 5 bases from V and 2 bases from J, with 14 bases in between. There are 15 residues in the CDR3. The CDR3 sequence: CATSPHKSDTDTQYF. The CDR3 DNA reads TGTGCCACCAGCCCCCACAAATCTGACACAGATACGCAGTATTTT.

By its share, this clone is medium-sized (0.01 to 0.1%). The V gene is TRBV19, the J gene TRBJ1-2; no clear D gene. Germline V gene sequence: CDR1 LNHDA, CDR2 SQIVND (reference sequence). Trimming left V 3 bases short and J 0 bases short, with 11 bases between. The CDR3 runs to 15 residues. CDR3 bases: TGTGCCAGTAGTATCCGTTTCAGGCCTAACTATGGCTACACCTTC. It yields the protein CASSIRFRPNYGYTF.

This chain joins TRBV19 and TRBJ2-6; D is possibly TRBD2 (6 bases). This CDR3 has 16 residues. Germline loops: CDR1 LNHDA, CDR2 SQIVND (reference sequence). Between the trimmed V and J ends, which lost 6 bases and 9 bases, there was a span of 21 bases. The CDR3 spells CASSETGDLSNNVLTF. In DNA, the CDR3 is TGTGCCAGTAGCGAAACGGGGGACCTTTCGAACAACGTCCTGACTTTC. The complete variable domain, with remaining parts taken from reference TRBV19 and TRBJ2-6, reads DGGITQSPKYLFRKEGQNVTLSCEQNLNHDAMYWYRQDPGQGLRLIYYSQIVNDFQKGDIAEGYSVSREKKESFPLTVTSAQKNPTAFYLCASSETGDLSNNVLTFGAGSRLTVL.

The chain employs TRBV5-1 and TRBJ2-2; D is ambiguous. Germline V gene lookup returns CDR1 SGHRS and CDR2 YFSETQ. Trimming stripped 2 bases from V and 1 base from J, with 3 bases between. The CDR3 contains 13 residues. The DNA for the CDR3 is TGCGCCAGCAGCTTCCTGAACACCGGGGAGCTGTTTTTT. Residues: CASSFLNTGELFF.

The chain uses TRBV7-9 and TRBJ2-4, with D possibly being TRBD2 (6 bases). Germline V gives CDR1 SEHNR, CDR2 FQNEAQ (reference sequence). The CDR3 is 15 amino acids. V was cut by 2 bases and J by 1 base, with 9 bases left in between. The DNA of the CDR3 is TGTGCCAGCAGCTTACGGGGGAACGCCAAAAACATTCAGTACTTC. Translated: CASSLRGNAKNIQYF.

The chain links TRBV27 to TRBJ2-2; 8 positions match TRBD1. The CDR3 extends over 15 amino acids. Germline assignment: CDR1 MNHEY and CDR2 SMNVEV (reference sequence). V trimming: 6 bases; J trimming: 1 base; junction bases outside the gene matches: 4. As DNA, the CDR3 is TGTGCCAGCAGGGTGGACAGGGTGAACACCGGGGAGCTGTTTTTT. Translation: CASRVDRVNTGELFF.

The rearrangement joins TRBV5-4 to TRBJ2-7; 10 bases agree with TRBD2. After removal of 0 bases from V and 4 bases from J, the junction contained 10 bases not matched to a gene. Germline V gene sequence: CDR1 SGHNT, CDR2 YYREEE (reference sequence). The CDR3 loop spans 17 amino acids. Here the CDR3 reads CASSLEGASGSWYEQYF. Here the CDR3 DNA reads TGTGCCAGCAGCTTGGAGGGGGCTAGCGGGAGTTGGTACGAGCAGTACTTC.

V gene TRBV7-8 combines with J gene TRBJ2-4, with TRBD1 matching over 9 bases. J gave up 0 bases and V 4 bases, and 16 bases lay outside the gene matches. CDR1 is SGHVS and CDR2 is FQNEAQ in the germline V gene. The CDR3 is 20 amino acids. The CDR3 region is CASSSARTGGADGAKNIQYF. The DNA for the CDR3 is TGTGCCAGCAGCTCCGCCCGCACAGGGGGCGCGGATGGAGCCAAAAACATTCAGTACTTC.

CDR3 loop: CASSGIGRGGTEAFF. CDR3 coding DNA: TGCGCCAGCAGTGGGATTGGACGGGGAGGCACTGAAGCTTTCTTT. The J gene is TRBJ1-1, the V gene TRBV4-1; no clear D gene. The germline V gene encodes CDR1 MGHRA and CDR2 YSYEKL. Trimming took 6 bases from V and 4 from J, leaving 18 bases between them. The CDR3 extends over 15 amino acids.